The next 24 T cell receptor beta chains were all read from a single sample in a study of T-cell reconstitution after alpha-beta-depleted transplantation in children. Unique molecular identifiers were incorporated when the TCRbeta library was constructed. TCRdb itself ran the PCR reads through MiXCR, one entry per CDR3 protein. The sample lists hundreds of thousands of distinct CDR3 sequences, roughly 13% seen once, with around 2% in the top ten. The specimen comprised PBMCs, mostly from graft donor cells, sampled 360 days after TCRalphabeta/CD19-depleted stem cell transplant. All receptors come from a male patient younger than 18 who had a stem cell transplant for acute myeloid leukemia, so the T cells may come from the graft donor.

The V gene is TRBV27, the J gene TRBJ2-7, with unresolved D. Trimming removed 7 bases at V and 5 bases at J, with 12 bases between. Germline V lookup: CDR1 MNHEY, CDR2 SMNVEV (reference sequence). The CDR3 has 12 amino acids. CDR3 amino acids: CASTTPGDEQYF. The DNA of the CDR3 is TGTGCCAGCACCACTCCTGGGGACGAGCAGTACTTC.

This clonotype was observed a handful of times. This rearrangement joins TRBV18 to TRBJ2-7; the match to TRBD1 covers 7 bases. The germline V gene encodes CDR1 KGHSH and CDR2 LQKENI. Germline trimming cut 5 bases from V and 1 base from J; bases unmatched to any gene: 5. This CDR3 contains 14 residues. The chain's CDR3 is CASSDNRGSYEQYF. DNA of the CDR3: TGTGCCAGCTCAGATAACAGGGGTTCCTACGAGCAGTACTTC.

This clonotype turned up a few times. The chain is built from TRBV4-2 and TRBJ2-7, with no clear D. V dropped 4 bases and J dropped 0 bases, with 10 bases sitting between them. Germline V gene sequence: CDR1 LGHNA, CDR2 YNFKEQ. CDR3 size: 14 residues. DNA of the CDR3: TGTGCCAGCAGCCCCGGACCGTACTCCTACGAGCAGTACTTC. Translation: CASSPGPYSYEQYF.

This clonotype was counted only a few times. The chain combines TRBV14 with TRBJ2-7; TRBD1 matches at 7 bases. The CDR3 loop spans 15 amino acids. CDR1 and CDR2 from the germline V gene are SGHDN and FVKESK. V trimming: 0 bases; J trimming: 0 bases; junction bases outside the gene matches: 2. The CDR3 sequence is CASSQEGTDSYEQYF. The CDR3 region has the DNA TGTGCCAGCAGCCAAGAGGGGACAGACTCCTACGAGCAGTACTTC.

At least ten counts were recorded for this clonotype. V and J are TRBV29-1 and TRBJ2-5; no definite D call. Trimming cost V 6 bases and J 4 bases, with 9 bases left between them. Per the germline V gene, CDR1 is SQVTM and CDR2 is ANQGSEA. CDR3 length equals 11 residues. The CDR3 DNA reads TGCAGCGTCACACGGGTAGAGACCCAGTACTTC. Residues: CSVTRVETQYF. Full variable domain (rest looked up from reference TRBV29-1 and TRBJ2-5): SAVISQKPSRDICQRGTSLTIQCQVDSQVTMMFWYRQQPGQSLTLIATANQGSEATYESGFVIDKFPISRPNLTFSTLTVSNMSPEDSSIYLCSVTRVETQYFGPGTRLLVL.

This clonotype showed up just once. The rearrangement links TRBV9 to TRBJ2-1; perhaps TRBD2 as D (6 bases). The CDR3 runs to 17 residues. Germline values: CDR1 SGDLS, CDR2 YYNGEE. V shed 0 bases and J shed 3 bases, with 16 bases lying between them. CDR3 in DNA: TGTGCCAGCAGCGTAGGTCAATCGGGACTCATCTACAATGAGCAGTTCTTC. Amino acid sequence: CASSVGQSGLIYNEQFF. Together with reference TRBV9 and TRBJ2-1, the CDR3 gives the full variable domain: DSGVTQTPKHLITATGQRVTLRCSPRSGDLSVYWYQQSLDQGLQFLIQYYNGEERAKGNILERFSAQQFPDLHSELNLSSLELGDSALYFCASSVGQSGLIYNEQFFGPGTRLTVL.

This clonotype has more than one count but fewer than ten. V and J are TRBV28 and TRBJ1-2, with 9 bases lining up with TRBD1. CDR1 MDHEN and CDR2 SYDVKM come from the germline V gene. This CDR3 has 12 amino acids. J gave up 6 bases and V 6 bases, and 2 bases lay outside the gene matches. The CDR3 sequence is CASRQGADGYTF. The DNA of the CDR3 is TGTGCCAGCAGACAGGGGGCTGATGGCTACACCTTC.

This clonotype occurred a few times. The rearrangement joins TRBV7-3 to TRBJ2-1, with D possibly being TRBD2 (6 bases). The CDR3 contains 15 residues. The germline V and J ends were trimmed by 3 bases and 6 bases, with 15 bases remaining between them. Germline CDR1 reads SGHTA; CDR2 reads FQGTGA. The CDR3 nucleotides read TGTGCCAGCAGCTTTCGGGGGTACGGTGGCAATGAGCAGTTCTTC. It codes for CASSFRGYGGNEQFF.

The chain employs TRBV12-3 or TRBV12-4 and TRBJ1-5; D is unresolved. The ends were cut back, 2 bases at V and 6 bases at J, with 5 bases in the middle. The CDR3 is 12 amino acids. CDR3 sequence (DNA): TGTGCCAGCAGTTTACGTCCTCAGCCCCAGCATTTT. Translation: CASSLRPQPQHF.

The chain uses TRBV5-1 and TRBJ2-7, with D perhaps matching TRBD1 or TRBD2 (5 bases each). The CDR3 has 15 amino acids. V shed 7 bases and J shed 3 bases, with 20 bases lying between them. Germline CDR1 reads SGHRS; CDR2 reads YFSETQ. CDR3 region: CASGTGRRPDYEQYF. The CDR3 DNA reads TGCGCCAGCGGAACGGGGCGGAGGCCCGACTACGAGCAGTACTTC.

Turning to this clonotype: A much larger clone sits a single nucleotide away, making a read error possible. The CDR3 nucleotides are TGTGCCAGCAGACACTCAGGGGTATTTTTCAATGAGCAGTTCTTC. Its protein product is CASRHSGVFFNEQFF. V usage is TRBV7-2 and J usage is TRBJ2-1; a weak D match, TRBD1 (6 bases). CDR1 and CDR2 from the germline V gene are SGHTA and FQGNSA. With 6 bases removed from V and 6 bases from J, the gap between germline ends came to 18 bases. The CDR3 spans 15 residues. The full variable domain, completed using reference TRBV7-2 and TRBJ2-1, is GAGVSQSPSNKVTEKGKDVELRCDPISGHTALYWYRQSLGQGLEFLIYFQGNSAPDKSGLPSDRFSAERTGGSVSTLTIQRTQQEDSAVYLCASRHSGVFFNEQFFGPGTRLTVL.

J is TRBJ1-5 and V is TRBV12-3 or TRBV12-4; maybe TRBD1 (5 bases). Trimming took off 4 bases at V and 7 bases at J, with 14 bases between the two ends. CDR3 size: 14 residues. Here the CDR3 DNA reads TGTGCCAGCAGTTGGGGCCCGTCGGGACAGCCCCAGCATTTT. Protein: CASSWGPSGQPQHF.

This clonotype has more than one count but fewer than ten. The rearrangement links TRBV12-3 or TRBV12-4 to TRBJ2-1; D not resolved. This CDR3 has 11 amino acids. Trimming stripped 3 bases from V and 10 bases from J, with 7 bases between. Here the CDR3 DNA reads TGTGCCAGCAGTTTCATGGGGGAGCAGTTCTTC. Its translation is CASSFMGEQFF.

This clonotype showed up many times. The gene calls are TRBV29-1 and TRBJ2-7; D perhaps matches TRBD1 (6 bases). From germline, CDR1 is SQVTM and CDR2 ANQGSEA. The V end lost 7 bases, the J end lost 1 base, and 14 bases lay between the germline ends. The CDR3 runs to 13 residues. CDR3 amino acids: CSGTGLFSYEQYF. CDR3 DNA sequence: TGCAGCGGCACAGGGCTTTTTTCCTACGAGCAGTACTTC.

This clonotype was seen repeatedly, ten times or more. The chain links TRBV7-9 to TRBJ2-7; 8 positions agree with TRBD1. Germline V CDR1 and CDR2: SEHNR, FQNEAQ (reference sequence). V gave up 4 bases and J gave up 4 bases; unmatched junction bases: 9. The CDR3 runs 15 residues. In DNA, the CDR3 is TGTGCCAGCAGCTCTCACCGGACAGGGAAGTACGAGCAGTACTTC. It specifies CASSSHRTGKYEQYF. The full variable domain, its missing parts supplied by reference TRBV7-9 and TRBJ2-7, is DTGVSQNPRHKITKRGQNVTFRCDPISEHNRLYWYRQTLGQGPEFLTYFQNEAQLEKSRLLSDRFSAERPKGSFSTLEIQRTEQGDSAMYLCASSSHRTGKYEQYFGPGTRLTVT.

This clonotype has a count of ten or more. The chain carries TRBV4-2 and TRBJ2-7, with TRBD2 matching over 7 bases. V was clipped by 3 bases and J by 3 bases; unmatched bases: 11. Germline V CDR1 and CDR2: LGHNA, YNFKEQ. CDR3 length equals 16 residues. CDR3 nucleotide sequence: TGTGCCAGCAGCCAGGGCCTAGCGGAGATGATCTACGAGCAGTACTTC. Protein: CASSQGLAEMIYEQYF.

The V and J genes are TRBV2 and TRBJ2-7, with 9 bases lining up with TRBD2. After removal of 6 bases from V and 3 bases from J, the junction contained 6 bases not matched to a gene. The CDR3 has 14 amino acids. Per germline, CDR1 SNHLY and CDR2 FYNNEI. The CDR3 coding sequence is TGTGCCAGCAGACGGACTAGCGCCTTCTACGAGCAGTACTTC. Translating it yields CASRRTSAFYEQYF.

The chain is built from TRBV28 and TRBJ2-7; D ambiguous. Trimming shortened V by 9 bases and J by 6 bases, and 24 bases separated the two germline ends. Germline V CDR1 and CDR2: MDHEN, SYDVKM. This CDR3 is 15 amino acids long. The CDR3 protein is CASKSLTLPAREQYF. The CDR3 coding sequence is TGTGCCAGTAAAAGTTTAACCCTCCCCGCCCGCGAGCAGTACTTC.

The J gene is TRBJ1-2, the V gene TRBV24-1, with TRBD1 matching 8 bases. In germline, CDR1 is KGHDR, CDR2 SFDVKD. This CDR3 is 15 amino acids long. V was clipped by 3 bases and J by 4 bases; unmatched bases: 6. CDR3 residues: CATSDKGTGIYGYTF. CDR3 bases: TGTGCCACCAGTGATAAAGGGACAGGCATCTATGGCTACACCTTC.

This clonotype came up many times. The chain recombines TRBV6-2 or TRBV6-3 with TRBJ2-5, with D possibly being TRBD2 (6 bases). The CDR3 sequence is 13 residues long. Germline values: CDR1 MNHEY, CDR2 SVGEGT. Deletions cut 4 bases from V and 5 bases from J, with 11 bases between. CDR3 in amino acids: CASSFGRVETQYF. The CDR3 nucleotides are TGTGCCAGCAGTTTCGGGAGAGTGGAGACCCAGTACTTC.

Ten or more counts support this clonotype. The rearrangement uses TRBV11-2 and TRBJ2-1, with D maybe TRBD2 (5 bases). CDR3 length: 19 amino acids. CDR1 and CDR2 from the germline V gene are SGHAT and FQNNGV. Trimming cost V 5 bases and J 8 bases, with 31 bases left between them. The CDR3 region is CASSVFLGLAPRETYEQFF. The CDR3 nucleotides read TGTGCCAGCAGCGTATTCCTAGGGCTAGCACCGAGGGAGACATATGAGCAGTTCTTC.

This clonotype was observed a handful of times. This chain links TRBV7-2 with TRBJ2-2, with a weak D call TRBD2 (5 bases). CDR3 length: 17 amino acids. V was clipped by 3 bases and J by 2 bases, with 16 bases between them. CDR1 is SGHTA and CDR2 is FQGNSA in the germline V gene. The DNA of the CDR3 is TGTGCCAGCAGCTTCCCGCTAGCTGGGGTAAACACCGGGGAGCTGTTTTTT. Translation: CASSFPLAGVNTGELFF.

The V call is TRBV5-1, the J call TRBJ2-7, with 9 bases lining up with TRBD1. The J segment lost 3 bases and the V segment lost 1 base, leaving 5 bases of the junction unmatched. The germline gives CDR1 SGHRS, CDR2 YFSETQ. The CDR3 runs 15 residues. Here the CDR3 reads CASSLLGQGYYEQYF. In nucleotides, the CDR3 is TGCGCCAGCAGCTTGCTGGGACAGGGTTACTACGAGCAGTACTTC.

A few counts support this clonotype. The chain couples TRBV12-3 or TRBV12-4 to TRBJ2-7, with D possibly being TRBD1 (5 bases). With 5 bases removed from V and 4 bases from J, the gap between germline ends came to 15 bases. This CDR3 has 14 amino acids. The DNA of the CDR3 is TGTGCCAGCAGTCTCAACGCAGGGTCGTACGAGCAGTACTTC. Amino acid sequence: CASSLNAGSYEQYF.